This T cell receptor beta chain was captured by sequencing in a study of CD8+ T cells in alopecia areata. RNA, once extracted, was reverse transcribed into cDNA for use as the sequencing template. Using immunoSEQ multiplex PCR, the repertoire was profiled, and TCRdb retains in-frame clones only, with some absent. The sample consists of under 350,000 clones, over 45% of them appearing once. Germline V gene lookup returns CDR1 LNHDA and CDR2 SQIVND (reference sequence). J gave up 6 bases and V 2 bases, and 6 bases lay outside the gene matches. This CDR3 has 15 residues. Treatment specified: oral pan-JAK inhibitor, 5-10 mg twice daily. This clone turned up a few times.

The TCR sequence derives from a human donor with alopecia areata. The source was CD4+ T cells sorted from blood, collected at week 24, from a patient treated with tofacitinib. The chain combines TRBV19 with TRBJ2-1, with 8 bases lining up with TRBD2. CDR3 bases: TGTGCCAGTAGTATAACTAGCGGCATAAGCAATGAGCAGTTCTTC. This codes for CASSITSGISNEQFF.